Sequencing of this T cell receptor (beta chain) was carried out in a study of blood T cell repertoires in COVID-19. Across the study: Whether acute or convalescent, the COVID-19 samples came from the United States, Italy and Spain.

Some clones are missing from TCRdb's copy, which holds only in-frame ones; the method was immunoSEQ multiplex PCR. The repertoire has more than 300,000 clones, under 90% of them found once; the top ten carry roughly 1.9%. The ends were cut back, 1 base at V and 8 bases at J, with 15 bases in the middle. Germline V gene lookup returns CDR1 MNHNS and CDR2 SASEGT. The CDR3 loop spans 15 amino acids. Patients from Seattle were sampled longitudinally, starting during active infection. The sequencing sample was made of peripheral blood. This receptor was taken from a woman aged 25 to 39 with COVID-19, enrolled during active disease. This chain links TRBV6-1 with TRBJ2-1; TRBD1 is a possible D gene (6 bases). The CDR3 region is CASSEVGGSWDEQFF. For the CDR3, the DNA is TGTGCCAGCAGTGAAGTAGGGGGTAGTTGGGATGAGCAGTTCTTC.